These 8 T cell receptor beta chains came from one sample sequenced in a study of T cell responses to AZD1222 COVID-19 vaccine. Assay: immunoSEQ multiplex PCR; the TCRdb copy retains only in-frame clones and omits some. The sample lists about 120,000 clones, over 75% occurring once. The specimen was peripheral blood, collected 28 days after the second dose of the MenACWY control vaccine. The source is an adult who received the MenACWY meningococcal vaccine as a control.

J is TRBJ2-5 and V is TRBV15; 7 bases map to TRBD2. Trimming at V came to 2 bases and at J to 1 base, leaving 7 bases not matched to a gene. CDR1 LNHNV and CDR2 YYDKDF come from the germline V gene (reference sequence). The CDR3 sequence is 16 residues long. CDR3 sequence reads: CATSRSRSSGQETQYF. In DNA form, the CDR3 reads TGTGCCACCAGCAGATCCCGCTCTAGCGGCCAAGAGACCCAGTACTTC. Full variable domain (missing parts from reference TRBV15 and TRBJ2-5): DAMVIQNPRYQVTQFGKPVTLSCSQTLNHNVMYWYQQKSSQAPKLLFHYYDKDFNNEADTPDNFQSRRPNTSFCFLDIRSPGLGDTAMYLCATSRSRSSGQETQYFGPGTRLLVL.

This clone was recorded once. J is TRBJ2-3 and V is TRBV19; 8 nucleotides line up with TRBD1. The length of the CDR3 is 14 residues. Germline V gives CDR1 LNHDA, CDR2 SQIVND (reference sequence). V lost 4 bases and J lost 6; bases outside the gene matches: 6. The CDR3, as DNA: TGTGCCAGTAGTACCCAGGGGGCGCCGGATACGCAGTATTTT. Its protein is CASSTQGAPDTQYF.

The genes are TRBV6-5 and TRBJ2-7, with 12 bases aligning to TRBD2. The CDR3 extends over 14 amino acids. Germline V CDR1 and CDR2: MNHEY, SVGAGI. The ends lost 7 bases at V and 4 bases at J; junction bases unmatched: 5. This CDR3 reads CASTPTSGSYEQYF. The CDR3 DNA reads TGTGCCAGCACCCCGACTAGCGGGAGTTACGAGCAGTACTTC.

The J gene is TRBJ2-7, the V gene TRBV3-1 (or the pseudogene TRBV3-2); TRBD1 agrees at 7 bases. The CDR3 spans 16 residues. Germline loops: CDR1 LGHDT, CDR2 YNNKEL (reference sequence). With 1 base clipped from V and 3 bases from J, the junction kept 9 bases outside the gene matches. The CDR3 sequence: CASSQASGTALYEQYF. The DNA of the CDR3 is TGTGCCAGCAGCCAAGCCTCCGGGACAGCTCTCTACGAGCAGTACTTC.

The chain recombines TRBV2 with TRBJ1-1; no clear D. V was cut by 7 bases and J by 0 bases, with 6 bases left in between. CDR1 SNHLY and CDR2 FYNNEI come from the germline V gene. This CDR3 is built from 12 residues. The CDR3 DNA sequence: TGTGCCAGCACACTTATGAACACTGAAGCTTTCTTT. Amino acids: CASTLMNTEAFF.

The chain joins TRBV11-2 to TRBJ2-7; the D gene is possibly TRBD2 (6 bases). Trimming cost V 3 bases and J 2 bases, with 8 bases left between them. Germline CDR1 and CDR2: SGHAT and FQNNGV. There are 13 residues in the CDR3. Here the CDR3 DNA reads TGTGCCAGCAGCTTGTGGGGGGCCTACGAGCAGTACGTC. Translating gives CASSLWGAYEQYV.

The rearrangement uses TRBV28 and TRBJ1-6; TRBD1 might be the D (6 bases). The CDR3 runs 15 residues. V gave up 5 bases and J gave up 8 bases, with 16 bases separating them. The germline gives CDR1 MDHEN, CDR2 SYDVKM. As DNA, the CDR3 is TGTGCCAGCAGTATCCCGACAGGACCCCATTCACCCCTCCACTTT. This translates into CASSIPTGPHSPLHF.

As to this clone: Its ends do not fully match the called genes, so a read error is possible. The gene calls are TRBV20-1 and TRBJ1-6, with 10 bases aligning to TRBD1. CDR3 size: 11 residues. Germline CDR1 and CDR2: DFQATT and SNEGSKA (reference sequence). The CDR3 region has the DNA TGCAGTGCGCCGACGGGACAGGGGTTATACTTT. This translates into CSAPTGQGLYF.